This paragraph reports one TCR beta chain. This specimen comes from a study of blood T cell repertoires in COVID-19. This CDR3 comprises 14 residues. V lost 6 bases, J lost 4 bases, and 7 bases stayed unmatched. Germline values: CDR1 MNHEY, CDR2 SVGAGI. The method was immunoSEQ multiplex PCR; TCRdb's version includes in-frame clones alone and lacks a portion of them. Found here are 470,000 or so clones, roughly 85% of them singletons; the top ten hold over 1.5%. The receptor was derived from a woman aged 18-29 years with acute COVID-19. Sequenced input: PBMCs or T cells enriched from blood (not recorded which). The chain is built from TRBV6-5 and TRBJ1-1; TRBD1 agrees at 8 bases. CDR3 in DNA: TGTGCCAGCAGACAGACAGGGGAACGCACTGAAGCTTTCTTT. This codes for CASRQTGERTEAFF.